This T cell receptor beta chain was captured by sequencing in a study of regulatory T cells in long-lasting Graves disease. The TCR beta library used iRepertoire HTBI primers with Arm-PCR amplification of CDR3. TCRdb used MiXCR to reprocess the multiplex PCR reads, holding one entry per CDR3 protein. The table shows roughly 420,000 distinct CDR3 sequences, with 14% occurring only once. General study findings and limits: It was in persistent disease that TRBV28, TRBJ1-2 and TRBJ2-5 were favored.

CDR3 size: 16 residues. The germline V gene encodes CDR1 MGHRA and CDR2 YSYEKL. V lost 4 bases to trimming and J lost 0 bases, with 13 bases between them. Time point: newly diagnosed GD, antithyroid drugs for less than 3 months. Extracted RNA from PBMCs served as the source of the TCR library. This clonotype appeared many times. Its target is not known. Another study also made use of these data, one on T cells in Graves' hyperthyroidism and ophthalmopathy. According to that study: Most expanded thyroid clonotypes above 0.001 recurred in blood.

The clonotype was recovered from a woman aged 45-60 years with Graves disease. The sequencing used peripheral blood mononuclear cells (PBMCs), collected at new diagnosis, from a patient treated with antithyroid drugs. This rearrangement joins TRBV4-1 to TRBJ2-1; D might be TRBD2 (6 bases). CDR3 DNA: TGCGCCAGCAGCCTACGACTAGGCGGCTCCTACAATGAGCAGTTCTTC. Its protein is CASSLRLGGSYNEQFF.